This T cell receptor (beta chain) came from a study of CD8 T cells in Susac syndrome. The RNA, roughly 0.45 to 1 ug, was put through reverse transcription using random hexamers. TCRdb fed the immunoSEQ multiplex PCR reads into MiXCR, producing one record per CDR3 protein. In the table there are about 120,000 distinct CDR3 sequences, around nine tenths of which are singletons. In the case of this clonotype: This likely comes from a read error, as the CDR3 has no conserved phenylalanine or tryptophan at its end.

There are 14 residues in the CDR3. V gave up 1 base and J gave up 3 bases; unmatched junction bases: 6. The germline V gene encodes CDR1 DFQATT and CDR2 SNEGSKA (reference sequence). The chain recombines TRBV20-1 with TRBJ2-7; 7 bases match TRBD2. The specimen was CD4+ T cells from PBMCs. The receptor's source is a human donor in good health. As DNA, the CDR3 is TGCAGTGCTAGAGGCCCGACTAGCATCTACGAGCAGTACCTC. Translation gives CSARGPTSIYEQYL.